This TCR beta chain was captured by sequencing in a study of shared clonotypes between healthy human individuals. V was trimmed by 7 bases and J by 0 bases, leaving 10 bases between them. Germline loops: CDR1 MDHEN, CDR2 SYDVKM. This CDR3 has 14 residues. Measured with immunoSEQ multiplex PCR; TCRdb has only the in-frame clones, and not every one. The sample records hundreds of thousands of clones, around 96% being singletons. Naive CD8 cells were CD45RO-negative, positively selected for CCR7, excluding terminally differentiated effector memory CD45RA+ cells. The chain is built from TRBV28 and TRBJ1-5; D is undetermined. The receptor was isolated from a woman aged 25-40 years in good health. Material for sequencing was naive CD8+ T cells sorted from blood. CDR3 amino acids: CASNKELSNQPQHF. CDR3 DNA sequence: TGTGCCAGCAACAAGGAACTTAGCAATCAGCCCCAGCATTTT.